This TCR beta chain was documented in a study of blood T cell repertoires in COVID-19. Ages ranged from roughly 18 to 100 years, with residence in 24 US areas. Participants' reported clinical history set cohort assignment. Sequencing was performed with immunoSEQ multiplex PCR; in TCRdb, only in-frame clones are kept and a portion is missing. The data hold approximately 230,000 clones, with 87% observed a single time. Sequencing was done on a sample of PBMCs or T cells enriched from blood (not recorded which). The clonotype was recovered from a woman in her twenties or thirties with acute COVID-19.

CDR3 in DNA: TGTGCCAGCAGTGAGGCTAGCGAGGTCGGTGAGCAGTTCTTC. This codes for CASSEASEVGEQFF. The gene calls are TRBV2 and TRBJ2-1, with a tentative D call TRBD2 (6 bases). V lost 3 bases to trimming and J lost 9 bases, with 15 bases between them. The germline CDR1 and CDR2 sequences are SNHLY and FYNNEI. The CDR3 totals 14 residues. Combining the CDR3 with reference TRBV2 and TRBJ2-1 gives the whole variable domain EPEVTQTPSHQVTQMGQEVILRCVPISNHLYFYWYRQILGQKVEFLVSFYNNEISEKSEIFDDQFSVERPDGSNFTLKIRSTKLEDSAMYFCASSEASEVGEQFFGPGTRLTVL.